These 3 T cell receptor beta chains were all obtained from the same sample, sequenced in a study of beta chain features in type 1 diabetes (dated by TCRdb to the late 2010s). Study-level results and caveats: Type 1 diabetes patients showed a moderate but significant shortening of TCRB CDR3 length in all four CD4+ subsets.

Preparation of the library involved the immunoSEQ multiplex PCR assay. The entire isolated RNA was reverse transcribed using the High Capacity cDNA Reverse Transcription Kit, and thus expressed TCRB transcripts were sequenced. Not all clones reach the TCRdb copy of this immuneACCESS table, which keeps in-frame sequences only. Checked studies attribute under half of the gap to unresolved V genes and leave the rest unexplained. The sample contains 600,000 to 750,000 clones, around 12% of them found a single time. 0.095% to 0.15% of the sample is held by the ten biggest clonotypes. Their target antigens are unknown. Sample: naive CD4+ T cells from blood. The label giving this sample's cell subset or site can be read as: true naive CD4+ T cells. Source of these receptors: a man younger than 45 with type 1 diabetes.

The chain combines TRBV2 with TRBJ2-7; a possible D gene is TRBD1 (5 bases). V was trimmed by 3 bases and J by 4 bases, leaving 7 bases between them. Germline CDR1 is SNHLY and CDR2 is FYNNEI. The length of the CDR3 is 12 residues. This chain's CDR3 is CASSDSGYEQYF. CDR3 nucleotides: TGTGCCAGCAGTGACTCAGGGTACGAGCAGTACTTC.

This clone was seen more than once but under ten times. The chain carries TRBV28 and TRBJ1-2; D unresolved. The CDR3 spans 11 residues. CDR1 is MDHEN and CDR2 is SYDVKM in the germline V gene. The V end was cut by 6 bases, the J end by 3 bases, with 5 bases between. CDR3 loop: CASSAHYGYTF. CDR3 DNA: TGTGCCAGCAGCGCCCACTATGGCTACACCTTC.

V usage is TRBV9 and J usage is TRBJ1-2, with D maybe TRBD1 (5 bases). CDR3 length equals 15 residues. Germline-derived CDR1 and CDR2 are SGDLS and YYNGEE. Trimming stripped 1 base from V and 4 bases from J, with 14 bases between. The CDR3 loop is CASSVMETALYGYTF. As DNA, the CDR3 is TGTGCCAGCAGCGTAATGGAGACAGCCCTCTATGGCTACACCTTC. Full variable domain (missing parts from reference TRBV9 and TRBJ1-2): DSGVTQTPKHLITATGQRVTLRCSPRSGDLSVYWYQQSLDQGLQFLIQYYNGEERAKGNILERFSAQQFPDLHSELNLSSLELGDSALYFCASSVMETALYGYTFGSGTRLTVV.